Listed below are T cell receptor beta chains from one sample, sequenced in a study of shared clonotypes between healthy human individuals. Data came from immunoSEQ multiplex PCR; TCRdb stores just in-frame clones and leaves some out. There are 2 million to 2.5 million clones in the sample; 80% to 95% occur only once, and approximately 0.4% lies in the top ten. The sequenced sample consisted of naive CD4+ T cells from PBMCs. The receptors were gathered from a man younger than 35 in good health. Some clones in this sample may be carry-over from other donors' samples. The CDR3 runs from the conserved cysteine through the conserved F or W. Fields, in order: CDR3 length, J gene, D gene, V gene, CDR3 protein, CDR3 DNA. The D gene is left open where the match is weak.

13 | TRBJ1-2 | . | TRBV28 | CAVLQGYNYGYTF | TGTGCCGTCCTACAAGGATATAACTATGGCTACACCTTC
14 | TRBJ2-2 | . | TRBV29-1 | CSVQHQPNTGELFF | TGCAGCGTTCAGCATCAGCCGAACACCGGGGAGCTGTTTTTT
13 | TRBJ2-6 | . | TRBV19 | CASKGSGANVLTF | TGTGCCAGTAAGGGGTCCGGGGCCAACGTCCTGACCTTC
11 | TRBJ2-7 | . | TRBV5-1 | CASSLDREQYF | TGCGCCAGCAGCTTGGACCGGGAGCAGTACTTC
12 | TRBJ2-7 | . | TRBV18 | CASSPDGDEQYF | TGTGCCAGCTCACCGGACGGAGACGAGCAGTACTTC
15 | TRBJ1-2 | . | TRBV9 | CASSRMEQGLGGYTF | TGTGCCAGCAGTCGTATGGAGCAGGGCCTGGGGGGCTACACCTTC
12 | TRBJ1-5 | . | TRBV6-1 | CASSEARLAQHF | TGTGCCAGCAGTGAAGCCCGCCTAGCCCAGCATTTT
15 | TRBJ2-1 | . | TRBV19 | CASSLLARPYNEQFF | TGTGCCAGTAGCCTACTAGCTCGCCCCTACAATGAGCAGTTCTTC
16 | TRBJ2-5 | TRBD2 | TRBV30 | CAWSPRTSWRQETQYF | TGTGCCTGGAGTCCTCGGACTAGCTGGCGCCAAGAGACCCAGTACTTC
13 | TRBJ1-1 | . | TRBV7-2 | CASSLEYNTEAFF | TGTGCCAGCAGCTTAGAATACAACACTGAAGCTTTCTTT
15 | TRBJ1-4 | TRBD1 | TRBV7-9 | CASSGPGQAHEKLFF | TGTGCCAGCAGCGGCCCAGGACAGGCCCATGAAAAACTGTTTTTT
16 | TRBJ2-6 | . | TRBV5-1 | CASSLEGAPGANVLTF | TGCGCCAGCAGCTTGGAAGGGGCTCCTGGGGCCAACGTCCTGACTTTC
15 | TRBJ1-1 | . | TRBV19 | CASRDWSSSRTEAFF | TGTGCCAGTAGAGATTGGTCCAGCTCGCGCACTGAAGCTTTCTTT
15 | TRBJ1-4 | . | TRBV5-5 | CASRLSGTTNEKLFF | TGTGCTAGCAGGCTCTCGGGAACAACTAATGAAAAACTGTTTTTT